This TCR beta chain was profiled in a study of CD8 T cells in Susac syndrome. After extraction with the RNeasy kit, 0.5 to 1 ug of the RNA was reverse transcribed using random hexamers. immunoSEQ multiplex PCR amplified TCR beta CDR3 across 54 Vbeta, 13 Jbeta. TCRdb re-derived calls from the immunoSEQ multiplex PCR reads in MiXCR, one entry per CDR3 protein. The sample yields about 180,000 distinct CDR3 sequences, approximately 93% seen once. CDR3 length equals 15 residues. The germline V gene has CDR1 GTSNPN and CDR2 SVGIG (reference sequence). V gave up 0 bases and J gave up 5 bases; unmatched junction bases: 8. TCR beta sequencing was performed on blood CD8+ and CD4+ T cells.

The receptor comes from a human donor with multiple sclerosis. Sequenced material: CD4+ T cells from PBMCs. V usage is TRBV30 and J usage is TRBJ2-5; 8 nucleotides agree with TRBD2. This CDR3 reads CAWSVGAGAQETQYF. CDR3 DNA sequence: TGTGCCTGGAGTGTCGGAGCGGGAGCTCAGGAGACCCAGTACTTC.